This T cell receptor (beta chain) comes out of a study of cytomegalovirus exposure and HLA in healthy donors (dated by TCRdb to 2016 to 2017). In terms of the full investigation: In an earlier analysis of 450 to 750 of the donors, about 270 Gb of sequence data and approximately 100 million unique TCR beta sequences from roughly 200 million T cells were reported. Approximately 300 gigabases of sequencing data and around 90 million unique TCR sequences made up an early release that covered roughly 670 HLA-typed donors. Of the 350 to 450 genotyped donors, approximately 80% fell in the genetic ancestry cluster associated with self-reported Caucasian donors. The study aimed to test whether signatures of past pathogen exposure could be identified by cataloging public T cell receptors. The T cell repertoires of under 750 subjects were profiled by immunosequencing and related to cytomegalovirus serostatus. Along with the 666-subject first cohort, a separate validation cohort of over a hundred different subjects was used. High-throughput TCR immunosequencing, statistical association of individual TCRs with disease status, and machine learning were combined to predict cytomegalovirus infection status. In a later analysis, previously published TCR beta repertoires from some 640 donors were re-analyzed and high-resolution HLA genotyping was added so that TCR occurrence patterns could be studied. In the later analysis, no new phenotypic data were used to find candidate immune exposures; instead, reliance was placed on TCR beta sequences and their occurrence across donors. An earlier analysis of around 640 of the donors used high-throughput TCR beta sequencing to judge whether each TCR beta V gene segment behaved as functional or pseudogenic. Donor age, sex, ethnicity and CMV serostatus were compiled together with the repertoire data. In a later genetic analysis, genome-wide SNP genotypes for about three fifths of the roughly 670 donors were used, and that subset was treated as a discovery cohort. All discovery cohort repertoires had been generated using a single sequencing platform. Both class I and class II loci were covered by HLA typing, at four-digit resolution. The number of typed donors differed by locus: roughly 620-640 for A, B, C, DRB1 and DQB1; some 500 for DQA1; around 580 for DPA1; and roughly 490 for DPB1. Roughly 5 DR-DQ haplotypes were handled as single units for association and clustering, since linkage in the cohort was strong. Among over 350 genotyped donors of the cohort, an average of approximately 240,000 unique TCR beta nucleotide sequences were sequenced per donor, roughly a sixth of them non-productive. What the study reported, not specific to this receptor: It was suggested by the authors that the approach could potentially be generalized to other disease states and immunological phenotypes. Because counts were too low, about 18 rarely observed V segments, including chromosome 9 orphons, were excluded from the earlier analysis of under 650 of the donors. Specific HLA alleles were associated with 16,951 TCR beta sequences at a false discovery rate of 0.05 in a later analysis. According to a later analysis, most CMV-associated TCR beta chains appeared to be HLA-restricted, and the HLA associations seemed to be driven largely by CMV exposure. In vitro tests confirmed that a few of the cytomegalovirus-associated TCR beta chains recognize cytomegalovirus antigens. V-gene and J-gene trimming of TCR beta chains was associated with a missense DCLRE1C variant in a later genetic analysis, and the association was replicated in an independent cohort. According to a later genetic analysis, donors in an Asian-associated ancestry cluster had fewer N-insertions in productive TCRs than the approximately 700-donor mean. Roughly uniform sequencing depth across donors was assumed in presence/absence analyses, although this assumption may not hold. Across donors, most TCR sequences were observed very rarely, whereas some public TCRs were present in many individuals. In an earlier analysis of roughly 500 of the donors, most TCR beta V segments appeared in productive rearrangements about 87% or about 30% of the time, broadly matching IMGT annotations. Because HLA typing was missing for some donors at each locus, association tests included only the typed subset. According to a later analysis, TCR association rates differed among HLA loci, with DRB1 alleles showing the most associated TCRs and HLA-C alleles showing the fewest. The sequencing pipeline was judged likely to have produced a cluster of highly shared sequence variants as a technical artifact. In a later analysis, HLA-associated TCR beta chains showed more clonal expansion and lower generation probabilities than non-associated chains that were equally common. In a later analysis, several top co-occurrence clusters were reported to appear linked to parvovirus B19, influenza, CMV and Epstein-Barr virus. The only immune exposure information available for the cohort was CMV serostatus. This cohort had only TCR beta chains sequenced, and the lack of alpha or paired-chain data limited which features could be detected. When HLA alleles, especially DR and DQ, strongly co-occurred, TCR associations were difficult to assign to individual alleles. The classifier was reported to diagnose cytomegalovirus status with high specificity and sensitivity in both the original and validation cohorts. Correlated functional status among segregating V segments might reflect linkage disequilibrium, but an unknown experimental factor could not be ruled out. The study listed 150 to 200 TCR beta chains as associated with cytomegalovirus. A further reported finding was that TCR beta sequences accurately predicted the HLA-A and HLA-B alleles for most subjects in the first cohort.

Receptor amplification or capture employed the immunoSEQ multiplex PCR assay. A mixture of 60 forward primers for TCR Vbeta segments and 13 reverse primers for TCR Jbeta segments was used in the multiplex PCR. Amplification of the CDR3 region of rearranged TCR beta genes was performed with a multiplex PCR assay on genomic DNA. The amplified TCR beta libraries were sequenced on the Illumina HiSeq System as 87-base-pair reads. The paper's processing steps were these. A later analysis counted approximately 84 million unique TCR beta chains across the 670 or so repertoires, and roughly 9.9 million of these chains were shared by at least two donors. Raw reads were error-corrected and collapsed into unique sequences by a nearest-neighbor algorithm in which closely related sequences were merged to remove PCR and sequencing errors. CDR3 sequences were aligned to IMGT reference sequences to assign V, D and J gene segments. For a sequence to be retained, at least a six-nucleotide match to both a V gene segment and a J gene segment was required. A rearrangement was called productive if the CDR3 had no stop codons and remained in frame with V and J, and every other rearrangement was called non-productive. CDR3 was defined according to IMGT convention as the region running from the second conserved V-encoded cysteine to the conserved J-encoded phenylalanine. The earlier analysis of more than 450 of the donors excluded sequences that lacked an unambiguous match to a single V gene segment. An earlier analysis of approximately 590 of the donors classified V segments as functional when productive rearrangements were above 56.7% and as segregating when the standard deviation between donors was above 5%. A statistical classification framework was built for diagnosing cytomegalovirus status from the catalog of TCR beta chain sequences. In a later analysis, V and J genes were assigned by comparing TCR nucleotide sequences against IMGT/GENE-DB human TR gene sequences. In a later analysis, CDR3 sequences and most-parsimonious VDJ recombination scenarios were assigned using the TCRdist pipeline. In a later analysis, each TCR beta chain was defined by its CDR3 amino acid sequence together with its V-gene family, and reads lacking a unique V-gene family were excluded. In a later analysis, 550 to 650 highly shared, low-generation-probability nucleotide sequences were removed to address suspected cross-contamination and a sequencing artifact. In a later analysis, a clonal expansion index for each public chain was calculated from normalized within-repertoire ranks of inferred template counts. In a later analysis, generation probabilities were computed with a VDJ recombination model fitted to out-of-frame rearrangements, and the resulting probabilities were checked against IGoR. In a later analysis, hypergeometric tests were used to score TCR-TCR, TCR-HLA and TCR-CMV co-occurrence, with a repertoire-size bias correction applied to TCR pairs. To estimate false discovery rates, a later analysis permuted the HLA or CMV assignments 20 times. A later analysis grouped co-occurring TCRs with DBSCAN, adding TCRdist sequence similarity when clustering within HLA-allele-positive subsets. Co-occurrence clustering excluded repertoires with fewer than 30,000 or more than 120,000 public chains, plus five with anomalous nucleotide sharing. TCRdb took this table from immuneACCESS and kept in-frame rearrangements with V and J called. Such tables lack part of the clones; where checked against another copy, unresolved V genes explain under half of the gap, and the rest is unexplained. V, J and clone size are those of that table, while D and trimming were read from the DNA. This sample comprises 150,000 or so clones, roughly 80% of them detected only once. The leading ten clones occupy 4.5% to 5.5% of the sample.

The cohort consisted of fewer than 700 healthy bone marrow donors. Cohort members were all nominally healthy when sampled, although unrecorded immune exposures were likely present. The donor tested CMV seropositive and was one of the 289 seropositive cohort members. A peripheral blood sample was collected from each donor, and TCR beta sequencing was performed on peripheral blood mononuclear cells. The Qiagen DNeasy Blood Extraction Kit was used to extract genomic DNA from the blood cell samples. A note on this clone: The clone's antigen remains unknown. Base qualities are not at hand, and no much larger clone is one base apart.

This receptor was identified in a woman in her 50s in good health and CMV-seropositive. The sample consisted of PBMCs.

The CDR3 region reads CASSRASGRASNTGELFF. The nucleotide sequence reads as follows: TGCGCCAGCAGCCGAGCTAGCGGGAGAGCCTCGAACACCGGGGAGCTGTTTTTT. The chain is made from TRBV4-1 and TRBJ2-2; 10 junctional bases match TRBD2. V is cut back by 4 bases and J by 0 bases, with 8 bases in the junction unmatched. CDR1 and CDR2, looked up from the germline V gene, are MGHRA and YSYEKL. Reading from cysteine to phenylalanine, the CDR3 counts 18 amino acids. Only CDR3 DNA is held: 54 bases, read in frame from base 1.